This T cell receptor (beta chain) was sequenced for a study of shared clonotypes between healthy human individuals. In the study overall: Per-donor plates numbered three CD4 naive, three CD4 memory, two CD8 naive and one CD8 memory. Study findings and constraints: The sampled material consisted only of blood, and tissue repertoires are likely to differ. Clonotype sharing among donors likely depends on sequencing depth. Across a handful of donors, naive CD4 shared around 5.1%, naive CD8 more than 3%, memory CD4 roughly 2.4%, memory CD8 about 0.4%.

A word on this clone: Antigen unknown.

Data came from immunoSEQ multiplex PCR; TCRdb stores just in-frame clones and leaves some out. This sample has a few million clones, with approximately 93% found just once. Germline V gives CDR1 MNHEY, CDR2 SMNVEV (reference sequence). The germline V and J ends were trimmed by 6 bases and 4 bases, with 21 bases remaining between them. This CDR3 contains 16 residues. Sequencing was performed on naive CD4+ T cells from PBMCs. Noted subset: CD45RA+ positively selected. The chain has TRBV27 and TRBJ1-1; D perhaps matches TRBD1 (5 bases). This receptor was identified in a young man in good health. Some clones in this sample may be carry-over from other donors' samples. The CDR3 sequence is CASRSLSRGPLTEAFF. Written as DNA, the CDR3 is TGTGCCAGCAGGTCTCTTTCGAGGGGCCCACTCACTGAAGCTTTCTTT.